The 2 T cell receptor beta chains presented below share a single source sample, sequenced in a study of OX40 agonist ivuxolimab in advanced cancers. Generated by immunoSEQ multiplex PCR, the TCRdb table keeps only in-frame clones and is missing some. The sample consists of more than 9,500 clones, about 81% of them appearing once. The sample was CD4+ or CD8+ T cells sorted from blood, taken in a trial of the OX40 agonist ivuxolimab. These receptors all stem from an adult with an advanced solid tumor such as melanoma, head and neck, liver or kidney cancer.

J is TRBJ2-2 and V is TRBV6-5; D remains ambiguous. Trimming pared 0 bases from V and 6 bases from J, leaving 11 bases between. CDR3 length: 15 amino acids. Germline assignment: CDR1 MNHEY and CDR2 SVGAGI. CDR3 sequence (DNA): TGTGCCAGCAGTTACTCAATTTCTCTGGCCGGGGAGCTGTTTTTT. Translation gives CASSYSISLAGELFF.

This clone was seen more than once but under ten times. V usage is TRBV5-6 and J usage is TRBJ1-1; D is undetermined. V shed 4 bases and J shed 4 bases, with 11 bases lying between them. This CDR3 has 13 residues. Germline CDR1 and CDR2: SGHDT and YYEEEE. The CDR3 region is CASSPAASTEAFF. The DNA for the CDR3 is TGTGCCAGCAGCCCCGCGGCGAGCACTGAAGCTTTCTTT.